A selection of T cell receptor beta chains follows, all from one sample in a study of shared clonotypes between healthy human individuals. Data came from immunoSEQ multiplex PCR; TCRdb stores just in-frame clones and leaves some out. The data contain 1.5 million to 2.5 million clones, about 95% of them singletons. Sequenced sample: naive CD8+ T cells sorted from blood. These receptor sequences come from a man younger than 35 in good health. Each CDR3 is given without its conserved first and last residue. The order of the fields is V gene, J gene, CDR3 protein.

V: TRBV9
J: TRBJ2-5
CDR3: ASSEQGAQWETQY

V: TRBV9
J: TRBJ2-3
CDR3: ASSPLPPDTQY

V: TRBV11-2
J: TRBJ2-7
CDR3: ASSFGQNYEQY

V: TRBV10-3
J: TRBJ2-7
CDR3: ATQGHISYEQY

V: TRBV15
J: TRBJ2-5
CDR3: ATLSGGEAPQEETQY

V: TRBV19
J: TRBJ1-1
CDR3: ASSDDLLAEGTEAF

V: TRBV27
J: TRBJ2-7
CDR3: ASSYSIGDRGSYEQY

V: TRBV13
J: TRBJ2-7
CDR3: ASSFRTGAYEQY

V: TRBV5-1
J: TRBJ1-6
CDR3: ASSLVGQGDSPLH

V: TRBV25-1
J: TRBJ1-5
CDR3: ASSAGGSNQPQH

V: TRBV19
J: TRBJ2-1
CDR3: ASSIDLAGAYNEQF

V: TRBV19
J: TRBJ2-5
CDR3: ASSPYRGIGETQY

V: TRBV4-1
J: TRBJ2-7
CDR3: ASSPWVAGGFEQY

V: TRBV5-6
J: TRBJ1-1
CDR3: ASSLWSQNTEAF

V: TRBV30
J: TRBJ2-7
CDR3: AWSAESYEQY

V: TRBV7-9
J: TRBJ2-5
CDR3: ASSLDAPPRIEETQY

V: TRBV7-3
J: TRBJ1-1
CDR3: ASSQFTGTEAF

V: TRBV9
J: TRBJ2-4
CDR3: ASSAGPGSGYIQY

V: TRBV13
J: TRBJ1-1
CDR3: ASSLGALDTEAF

V: TRBV13
J: TRBJ2-3
CDR3: ASSPWVGGADTQY

V: TRBV6-6
J: TRBJ2-1
CDR3: ASSYEDRGLFEQF

V: TRBV19
J: TRBJ1-1
CDR3: ASSVGRGSIEAF

V: TRBV27
J: TRBJ1-1
CDR3: ASSDLYAVGMNTEAF

V: TRBV4-1
J: TRBJ2-7
CDR3: ASSQDAEQY

V: TRBV7-9
J: TRBJ1-1
CDR3: ASSLAGGPEAF

V: TRBV5-4
J: TRBJ2-7
CDR3: ASSLAWGIHEQY

V: TRBV4-1
J: TRBJ2-7
CDR3: ASSQGPGYEQY

V: TRBV6-5
J: TRBJ2-7
CDR3: ASSNPGQGGEQY

V: TRBV9
J: TRBJ2-2
CDR3: ASSVGGGGPNTGELF

V: TRBV13
J: TRBJ2-1
CDR3: ASSFPGGRATDEQF

V: TRBV13
J: TRBJ2-1
CDR3: ASSPSPPGHEQF

V: TRBV6-1
J: TRBJ2-7
CDR3: ASSEGYGSYEQY

V: TRBV6-6
J: TRBJ2-6
CDR3: ASTVVSGANVLT

V: TRBV27
J: TRBJ2-2
CDR3: ASRENTGELF

V: TRBV4-1
J: TRBJ2-7
CDR3: ASSQVAGGYEQY

V: TRBV5-6
J: TRBJ1-1
CDR3: ASSLWRRRGNTEAF

V: TRBV5-6
J: TRBJ2-1
CDR3: ASSLGPGLAREQF

V: TRBV4-3
J: TRBJ2-1
CDR3: ASSQDPAAGEGNEQF

V: TRBV9
J: TRBJ1-3
CDR3: ASSARGDTGNTIY

V: TRBV21-1
J: TRBJ2-2
CDR3: ASSIVAGGKDTGELF

V: TRBV11-3
J: TRBJ2-1
CDR3: ASSGILGNEQF

V: TRBV19
J: TRBJ1-2
CDR3: ASTTGQGDYYGYT

V: TRBV4-3
J: TRBJ2-1
CDR3: ASSQEIAYNEQF

V: TRBV9
J: TRBJ2-5
CDR3: ASSSTGTSGAETQY

V: TRBV5-4
J: TRBJ2-2
CDR3: ASSLGNTGELF

V: TRBV16
J: TRBJ1-5
CDR3: ASSQVNNQPQH

V: TRBV5-6
J: TRBJ2-7
CDR3: ASSPPDIAYEQY

V: TRBV7-8
J: TRBJ2-5
CDR3: ASSIELPGTEGQETQY

V: TRBV15
J: TRBJ2-3
CDR3: ATSRDFGASGSADTQY

V: TRBV15
J: TRBJ2-6
CDR3: ATSSGVRGANVLT

V: TRBV5-5
J: TRBJ2-1
CDR3: ASSLAPEGWEAYNEQF

V: TRBV28
J: TRBJ2-1
CDR3: ASSYAKSQTVLPYNEQF

V: TRBV9
J: TRBJ2-1
CDR3: ASSVGAGSYNEQF

V: TRBV27
J: TRBJ2-7
CDR3: ATAGQSSYEQY

V: TRBV4-1
J: TRBJ1-5
CDR3: ASSQERGVRQPQH

V: TRBV27
J: TRBJ2-7
CDR3: ASSRLHQPPEQY

V: TRBV5-4
J: TRBJ1-2
CDR3: ASSLMGSSYGYT

V: TRBV27
J: TRBJ2-7
CDR3: ASSLLRGLDEQY

V: TRBV19
J: TRBJ1-4
CDR3: ASGNEKLF

V: TRBV27
J: TRBJ1-1
CDR3: ASNTQGGNTEAF